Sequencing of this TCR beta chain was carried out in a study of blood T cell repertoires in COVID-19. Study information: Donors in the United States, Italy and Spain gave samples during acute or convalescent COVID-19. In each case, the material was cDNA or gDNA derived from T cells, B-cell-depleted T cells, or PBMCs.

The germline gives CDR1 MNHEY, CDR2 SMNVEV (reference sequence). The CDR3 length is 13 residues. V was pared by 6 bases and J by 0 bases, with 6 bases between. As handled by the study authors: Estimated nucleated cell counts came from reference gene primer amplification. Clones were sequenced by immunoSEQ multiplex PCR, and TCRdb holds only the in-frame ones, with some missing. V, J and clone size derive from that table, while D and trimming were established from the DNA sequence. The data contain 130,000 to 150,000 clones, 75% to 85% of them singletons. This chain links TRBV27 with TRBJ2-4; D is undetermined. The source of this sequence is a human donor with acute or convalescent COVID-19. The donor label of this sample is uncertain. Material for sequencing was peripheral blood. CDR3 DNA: TGTGCCAGCAGCCCTCTAGCCAAAAACATTCAGTACTTC. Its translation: CASSPLAKNIQYF.